This T cell receptor (beta chain) originates from a study of vaccination and CD4 T cells after COVID-19. With the Oncomine TCR Beta short-read assay, DNA from cultured CD4+ T cells was sequenced. TCRdb reprocessed the PCR reads via MiXCR and lists one record per CDR3 protein. The profile covers 15,000 to 20,000 distinct CDR3 sequences, with about 39% appearing a single time and around 7.3% taken by the ten largest. The V gene lost 4 bases and the J gene lost 0 bases, with 10 bases spanning the gap. The CDR3 totals 15 residues. Per germline, CDR1 MNHNS and CDR2 SASEGT. Treatment specified: roughly 11-day PBMC culture with coronavirus spike peptide pools or control peptides (ViraFEST assay). To note about this clonotype: The target antigen is unknown.

V is TRBV6-1 and J is TRBJ2-4; no clear D. The receptor's source is a human donor who had recovered from COVID-19. The specimen was CD4+ T cells from blood, cultured in vitro, collected after SARS-CoV-2 vaccination. Written as DNA, the CDR3 is TGTGCCAGCAGTGGGGAAATTCTAGCCAAAAACATTCAGTACTTC. The encoded protein is CASSGEILAKNIQYF.